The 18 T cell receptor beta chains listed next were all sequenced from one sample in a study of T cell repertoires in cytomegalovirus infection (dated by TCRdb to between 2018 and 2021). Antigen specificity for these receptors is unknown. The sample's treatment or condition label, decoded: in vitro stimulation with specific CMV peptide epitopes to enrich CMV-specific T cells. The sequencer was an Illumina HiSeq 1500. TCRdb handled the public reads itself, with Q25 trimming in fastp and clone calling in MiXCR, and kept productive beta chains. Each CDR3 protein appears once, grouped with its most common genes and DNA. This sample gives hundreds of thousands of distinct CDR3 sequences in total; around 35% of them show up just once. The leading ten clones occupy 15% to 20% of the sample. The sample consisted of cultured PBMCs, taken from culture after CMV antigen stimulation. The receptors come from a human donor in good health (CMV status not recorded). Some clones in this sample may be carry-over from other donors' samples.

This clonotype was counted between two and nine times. CDR3 sequence (DNA): TGTGCCAGTCTTGACAGGGGTATGGGTGAGCAGTTCTTC. This codes for CASLDRGMGEQFF. V and J are TRBV19 and TRBJ2-1; 8 nucleotides match TRBD1. V dropped 8 bases and J dropped 9; count of bases not matched to a gene: 9. CDR1 LNHDA and CDR2 SQIVND come from the germline V gene (reference sequence). This CDR3 is 13 amino acids long.

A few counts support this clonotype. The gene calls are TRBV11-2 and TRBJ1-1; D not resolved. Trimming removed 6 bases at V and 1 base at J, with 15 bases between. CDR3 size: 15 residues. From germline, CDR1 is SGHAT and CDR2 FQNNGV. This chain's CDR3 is CASSVGSLGNTEAFF. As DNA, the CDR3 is TGTGCCAGCAGTGTGGGCAGCCTGGGGAACACTGAAGCTTTCTTT.

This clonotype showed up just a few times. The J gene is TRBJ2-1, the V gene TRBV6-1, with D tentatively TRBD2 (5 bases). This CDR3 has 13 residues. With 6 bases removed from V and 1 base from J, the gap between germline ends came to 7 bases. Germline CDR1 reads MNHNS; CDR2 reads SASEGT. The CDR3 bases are TGTGCCAGCAGCGGGGTTTCCTACAATGAGCAGTTCTTC. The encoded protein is CASSGVSYNEQFF.

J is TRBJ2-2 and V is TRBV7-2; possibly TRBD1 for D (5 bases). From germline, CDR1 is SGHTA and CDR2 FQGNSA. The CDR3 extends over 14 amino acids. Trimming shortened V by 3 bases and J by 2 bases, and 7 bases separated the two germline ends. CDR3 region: CASSFDSNTGELFF. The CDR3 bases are TGTGCCAGCAGCTTTGACAGCAACACCGGGGAGCTGTTTTTT. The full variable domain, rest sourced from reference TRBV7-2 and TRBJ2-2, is GAGVSQSPSNKVTEKGKDVELRCDPISGHTALYWYRQSLGQGLEFLIYFQGNSAPDKSGLPSDRFSAERTGGSVSTLTIQRTQQEDSAVYLCASSFDSNTGELFFGEGSRLTVL.

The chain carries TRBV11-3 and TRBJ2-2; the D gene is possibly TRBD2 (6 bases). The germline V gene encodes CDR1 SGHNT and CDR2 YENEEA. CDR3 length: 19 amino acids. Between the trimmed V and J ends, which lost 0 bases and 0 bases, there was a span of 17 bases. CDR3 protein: CASSLDPGLGEANTGELFF. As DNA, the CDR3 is TGTGCCAGCAGCTTAGATCCCGGCTTGGGGGAGGCGAACACCGGGGAGCTGTTTTTT.

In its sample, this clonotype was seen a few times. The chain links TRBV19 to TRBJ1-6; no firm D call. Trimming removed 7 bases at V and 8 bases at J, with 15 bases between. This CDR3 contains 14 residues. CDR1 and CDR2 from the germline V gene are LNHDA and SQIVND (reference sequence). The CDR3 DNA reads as TGTGCCAGTAATTTTGGCCACGGGGATTCACCCCTCCACTTT. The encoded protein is CASNFGHGDSPLHF. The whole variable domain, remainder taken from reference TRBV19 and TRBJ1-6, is DGGITQSPKYLFRKEGQNVTLSCEQNLNHDAMYWYRQDPGQGLRLIYYSQIVNDFQKGDIAEGYSVSREKKESFPLTVTSAQKNPTAFYLCASNFGHGDSPLHFGNGTRLTVT.

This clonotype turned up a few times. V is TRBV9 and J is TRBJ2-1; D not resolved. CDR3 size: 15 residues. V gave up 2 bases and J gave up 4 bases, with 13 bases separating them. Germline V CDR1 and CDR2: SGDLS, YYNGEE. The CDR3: CASSVLGSVYNEQFF. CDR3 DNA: TGTGCCAGCAGCGTTTTAGGGTCGGTGTACAATGAGCAGTTCTTC.

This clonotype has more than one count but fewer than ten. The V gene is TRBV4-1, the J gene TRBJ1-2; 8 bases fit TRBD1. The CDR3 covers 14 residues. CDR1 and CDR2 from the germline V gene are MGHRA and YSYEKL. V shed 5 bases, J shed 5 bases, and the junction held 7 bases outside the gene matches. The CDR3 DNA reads TGCGCCAGCAGCTCACAACAGGGGGGTTATGGCTACACCTTC. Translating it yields CASSSQQGGYGYTF.

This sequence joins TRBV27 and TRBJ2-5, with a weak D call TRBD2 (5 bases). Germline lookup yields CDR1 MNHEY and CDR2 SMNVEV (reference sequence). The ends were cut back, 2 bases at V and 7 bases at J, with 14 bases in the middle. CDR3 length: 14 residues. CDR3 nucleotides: TGTGCCAGCAGTTTAGGCGGGCACGGCGGGACCCAGTACTTC. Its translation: CASSLGGHGGTQYF.

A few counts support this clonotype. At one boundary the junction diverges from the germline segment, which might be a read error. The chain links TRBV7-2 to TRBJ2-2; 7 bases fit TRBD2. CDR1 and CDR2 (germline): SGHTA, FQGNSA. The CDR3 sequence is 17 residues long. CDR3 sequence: CASSLPAGGGNAGELFF. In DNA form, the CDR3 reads TGTGCCAGCAGCTTACCAGCTGGGGGGGGGAACGCCGGGGAGCTGTTTTTT. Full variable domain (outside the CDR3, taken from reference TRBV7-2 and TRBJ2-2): GAGVSQSPSNKVTEKGKDVELRCDPISGHTALYWYRQSLGQGLEFLIYFQGNSAPDKSGLPSDRFSAERTGGSVSTLTIQRTQQEDSAVYLCASSLPAGGGNAGELFFGEGSRLTVL.

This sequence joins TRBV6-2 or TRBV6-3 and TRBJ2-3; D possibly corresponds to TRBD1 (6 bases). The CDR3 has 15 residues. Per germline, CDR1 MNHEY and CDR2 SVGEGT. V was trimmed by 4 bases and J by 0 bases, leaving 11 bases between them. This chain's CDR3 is CASSSSGHSTDTQYF. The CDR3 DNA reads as TGTGCCAGCAGTTCATCGGGACACAGCACAGATACGCAGTATTTT.

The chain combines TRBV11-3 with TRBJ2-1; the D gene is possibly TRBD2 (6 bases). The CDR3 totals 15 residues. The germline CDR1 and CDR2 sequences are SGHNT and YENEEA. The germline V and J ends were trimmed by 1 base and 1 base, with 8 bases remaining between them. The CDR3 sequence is CASSLGDWSYNEQFF. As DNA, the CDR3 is TGTGCCAGCAGCTTAGGGGACTGGTCCTACAATGAGCAGTTCTTC. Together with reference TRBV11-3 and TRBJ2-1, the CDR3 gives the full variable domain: EAGVVQSPRYKIIEKKQPVAFWCNPISGHNTLYWYLQNLGQGPELLIRYENEEAVDDSQLPKDRFSAERLKGVDSTLKIQPAELGDSAVYLCASSLGDWSYNEQFFGPGTRLTVL.

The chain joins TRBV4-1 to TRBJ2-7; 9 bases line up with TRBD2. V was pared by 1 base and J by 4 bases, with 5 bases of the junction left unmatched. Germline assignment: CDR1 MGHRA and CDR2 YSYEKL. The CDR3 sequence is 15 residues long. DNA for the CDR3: TGCGCCAGCAGCCAAGGAGGTAGCGGGAGATACGAGCAGTACTTC. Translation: CASSQGGSGRYEQYF.

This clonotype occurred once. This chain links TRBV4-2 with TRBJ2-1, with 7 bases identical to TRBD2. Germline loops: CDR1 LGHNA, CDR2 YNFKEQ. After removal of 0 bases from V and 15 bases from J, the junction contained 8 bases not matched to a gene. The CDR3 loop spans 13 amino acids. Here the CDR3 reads CASSQDLAVQLFF. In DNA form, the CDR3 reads TGTGCCAGCAGCCAAGACCTAGCGGTGCAGCTGTTCTTC.

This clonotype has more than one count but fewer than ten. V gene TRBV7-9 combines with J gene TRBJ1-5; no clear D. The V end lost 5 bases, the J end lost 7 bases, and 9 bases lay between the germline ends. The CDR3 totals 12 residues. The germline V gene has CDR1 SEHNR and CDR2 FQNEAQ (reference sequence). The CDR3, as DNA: TGTGCCAGCAGCAACCGGACCCAGCCCCAGCATTTT. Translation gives CASSNRTQPQHF. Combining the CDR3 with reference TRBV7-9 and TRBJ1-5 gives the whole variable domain DTGVSQNPRHKITKRGQNVTFRCDPISEHNRLYWYRQTLGQGPEFLTYFQNEAQLEKSRLLSDRFSAERPKGSFSTLEIQRTEQGDSAMYLCASSNRTQPQHFGDGTRLSIL.

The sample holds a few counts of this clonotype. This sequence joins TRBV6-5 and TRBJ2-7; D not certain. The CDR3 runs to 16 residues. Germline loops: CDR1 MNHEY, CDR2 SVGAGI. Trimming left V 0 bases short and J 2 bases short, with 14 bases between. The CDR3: CASSYSAVPGAYEQYF. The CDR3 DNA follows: TGTGCCAGCAGTTACTCGGCAGTCCCTGGGGCCTACGAGCAGTACTTC.

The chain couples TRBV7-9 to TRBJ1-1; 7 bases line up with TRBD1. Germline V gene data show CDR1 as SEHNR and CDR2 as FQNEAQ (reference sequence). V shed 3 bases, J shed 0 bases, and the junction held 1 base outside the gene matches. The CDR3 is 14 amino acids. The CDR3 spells CASSLQGVNTEAFF. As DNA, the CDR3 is TGTGCCAGCAGCTTGCAGGGGGTGAACACTGAAGCTTTCTTT. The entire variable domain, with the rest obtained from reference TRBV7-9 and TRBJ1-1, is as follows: DTGVSQNPRHKITKRGQNVTFRCDPISEHNRLYWYRQTLGQGPEFLTYFQNEAQLEKSRLLSDRFSAERPKGSFSTLEIQRTEQGDSAMYLCASSLQGVNTEAFFGQGTRLTVV.

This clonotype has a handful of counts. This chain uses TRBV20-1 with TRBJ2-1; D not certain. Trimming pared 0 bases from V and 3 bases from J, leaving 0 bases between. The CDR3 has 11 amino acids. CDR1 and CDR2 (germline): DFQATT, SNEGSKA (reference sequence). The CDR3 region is CSARDYNEQFF. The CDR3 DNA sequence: TGCAGTGCTAGAGACTACAATGAGCAGTTCTTC.